These 20 T cell receptor beta chains share one sample of origin, sequenced in a study of shared clonotypes between healthy human individuals. Sequenced by immunoSEQ multiplex PCR; TCRdb stores in-frame clones only, minus some. The table includes about 1.1 million clones, about 80% detected once. The sequenced sample was memory CD4+ T cells from PBMCs. As to subset: CD45RA-negative fraction. The receptors stem from a young man in good health. Some clones in this sample may be carry-over from other donors' samples.

The chain is built from TRBV28 and TRBJ1-2, with 9 bases aligning to TRBD1. CDR1 and CDR2 from the germline V gene are MDHEN and SYDVKM. Trimming took 3 bases from V and 6 from J; bases not matched to a gene: 8. CDR3 length: 15 amino acids. Here the CDR3 reads CASSFPGGQGDGYTF. CDR3 nucleotide sequence: TGTGCCAGCAGTTTCCCGGGGGGACAGGGCGATGGCTACACCTTC.

This chain links TRBV4-3 with TRBJ1-1; D not certain. Between the trimmed V and J ends, which lost 1 base and 7 bases, there was a span of 16 bases. In germline, CDR1 is LGHNA, CDR2 YSLEER. There are 15 residues in the CDR3. The CDR3 spells CASSQVGLRSNEAFF. The CDR3 nucleotides are TGCGCCAGCAGCCAAGTCGGGCTCAGAAGTAATGAAGCTTTCTTT.

The chain links TRBV6-6 to TRBJ2-2, with D possibly being TRBD1 (5 bases). This CDR3 has 16 residues. Trimming stripped 0 bases from V and 5 bases from J, with 13 bases between. Germline values: CDR1 MNHNY, CDR2 SVGAGI (reference sequence). The CDR3: CASSYSDSSTTGELFF. The CDR3 region has the DNA TGTGCCAGCAGTTACTCCGACAGCTCAACGACCGGGGAGCTGTTTTTT.

This sequence joins TRBV7-9 and TRBJ1-1, with TRBD1 identical over 8 bases. The CDR3 is 14 amino acids. Germline CDR1 is SEHNR and CDR2 is FQNEAQ (reference sequence). V dropped 5 bases and J dropped 4; count of bases not matched to a gene: 6. Here the CDR3 reads CASSRGQGSTEAFF. The CDR3 nucleotides read TGTGCCAGCAGCCGAGGACAGGGTAGCACTGAAGCTTTCTTT.

V is TRBV28 and J is TRBJ1-2; a weak D match, TRBD1 (5 bases). Trimming left V 6 bases short and J 4 bases short, with 18 bases between. Germline CDR1 is MDHEN and CDR2 is SYDVKM. The CDR3 length is 15 residues. DNA of the CDR3: TGTGCCAGCAGCCTAGATGGGACTGTCGCCTATGGCTACACCTTC. Its translation: CASSLDGTVAYGYTF.

This clone was counted a few times. This chain uses TRBV9 with TRBJ2-3; tentatively, D is TRBD1 (6 bases). The CDR3 covers 14 residues. Germline CDR1 reads SGDLS; CDR2 reads YYNGEE. Trimming took 3 bases from V and 0 from J, leaving 8 bases between them. The CDR3 nucleotides read TGTGCCAGCAGCGCGGGACACAGCACAGATACGCAGTATTTT. Encoded protein: CASSAGHSTDTQYF.

J is TRBJ1-1 and V is TRBV19, with D uncertain. V was cut by 2 bases and J by 4 bases, with 11 bases left in between. The CDR3 covers 14 residues. CDR1 and CDR2 (germline): LNHDA, SQIVND (reference sequence). This CDR3 reads CASSIPLLGTEAFF. In DNA form, the CDR3 reads TGTGCCAGTAGTATACCCTTGCTGGGCACTGAAGCTTTCTTT. Complete variable domain (other parts from reference TRBV19 and TRBJ1-1): DGGITQSPKYLFRKEGQNVTLSCEQNLNHDAMYWYRQDPGQGLRLIYYSQIVNDFQKGDIAEGYSVSREKKESFPLTVTSAQKNPTAFYLCASSIPLLGTEAFFGQGTRLTVV.

Of note for this clone: This same CDR3 is encoded by further DNA sequences in the sample. The gene calls are TRBV28 and TRBJ2-7; D not certain. Germline CDR1 is MDHEN and CDR2 is SYDVKM. The V end was cut by 3 bases, the J end by 0 bases, with 6 bases between. The CDR3 has 13 amino acids. CDR3 coding DNA: TGTGCCAGCAGTTTGGGCAGCTCCTACGAGCAGTACTTC. Encoded protein: CASSLGSSYEQYF.

The table lists this clone with a count of one. This rearrangement joins TRBV4-1 to TRBJ2-6; D ambiguous. V was pared by 3 bases and J by 1 base, with 7 bases between. The CDR3 has 15 residues. Germline V gives CDR1 MGHRA, CDR2 YSYEKL. CDR3 protein: CASSHIGSGANVLTF. In DNA form, the CDR3 reads TGCGCCAGCAGCCACATTGGGTCTGGGGCCAACGTCCTGACTTTC.

The genes are TRBV2 and TRBJ1-4; tentatively, D is TRBD1 (5 bases). The CDR3 has 13 amino acids. Trimming removed 10 bases at V and 5 bases at J, with 14 bases between. Germline V gene data show CDR1 as SNHLY and CDR2 as FYNNEI. CDR3 region: CATSGLENEKLFF. The CDR3 bases are TGTGCCACCTCAGGGCTCGAGAATGAAAAACTGTTTTTT. Supplemented by reference TRBV2 and TRBJ1-4, the full variable domain reads EPEVTQTPSHQVTQMGQEVILRCVPISNHLYFYWYRQILGQKVEFLVSFYNNEISEKSEIFDDQFSVERPDGSNFTLKIRSTKLEDSAMYFCATSGLENEKLFFGSGTQLSVL.

The J gene is TRBJ2-3, the V gene TRBV7-2, with 8 positions matching TRBD2. Germline V gives CDR1 SGHTA, CDR2 FQGNSA. The junction had 6 bases not matched to a gene; V was cut back by 1 base and J by 6 bases. The CDR3 contains 15 residues. Here the CDR3 reads CASSLGIGGADTQYF. The DNA of the CDR3 is TGTGCCAGCAGCTTAGGCATCGGGGGGGCGGATACGCAGTATTTT.

Ten or more counts support this clone. This rearrangement joins TRBV29-1 to TRBJ2-7; 8 positions agree with TRBD1. The germline gives CDR1 SQVTM, CDR2 ANQGSEA. Germline trimming cut 6 bases from V and 5 bases from J; bases unmatched to any gene: 3. The CDR3 runs 11 residues. The CDR3 sequence: CSVDRGNEQYF. CDR3 nucleotide sequence: TGCAGCGTAGACAGGGGCAACGAGCAGTACTTC.

V gene TRBV5-4 combines with J gene TRBJ2-5, with a tentative D call TRBD1 (6 bases). The V gene lost 4 bases and the J gene lost 2 bases, with 12 bases spanning the gap. Looked up from germline, CDR1 is SGHNT and CDR2 is YYREEE (reference sequence). CDR3 length: 14 residues. CDR3 amino acids: CASSLRTDQETQYF. DNA for the CDR3: TGTGCCAGCAGCCTTCGGACAGATCAAGAGACCCAGTACTTC.

The chain couples TRBV6-6 to TRBJ2-7, with 9 bases that match TRBD1. Germline assignment: CDR1 MNHNY and CDR2 SVGAGI (reference sequence). The CDR3 spans 15 residues. Unmatched junction bases numbered 7, after V lost 2 bases and J lost 5 bases. In nucleotides, the CDR3 is TGTGCCAGCAGTTACCGGACAGGGGTGTCAAACGAGCAGTACTTC. Its translation: CASSYRTGVSNEQYF.

Comments on this clone: Other DNA sequences in this sample translate to the same CDR3. The chain joins TRBV5-6 to TRBJ2-3; 8 bases are shared with TRBD1. Germline lookup yields CDR1 SGHDT and CDR2 YYEEEE. The CDR3 runs to 14 residues. V trimming: 4 bases; J trimming: 3 bases; junction bases outside the gene matches: 4. The CDR3 here is CASSPGQGTDTQYF. The CDR3 nucleotides read TGTGCCAGCAGCCCCGGACAGGGTACAGATACGCAGTATTTT.

This CDR3 reads CASSPPGSSETQYF. The CDR3 coding sequence is TGTGCCAGCTCACCACCAGGGAGTAGTGAGACCCAGTACTTC. The rearrangement uses TRBV18 and TRBJ2-5, with D possibly matching TRBD2 (5 bases). Trimming removed 0 bases at V and 5 bases at J, with 10 bases between. Germline lookup yields CDR1 KGHSH and CDR2 LQKENI. This CDR3 has 14 amino acids.

This clone was seen a single time. The chain couples TRBV28 to TRBJ2-1, with TRBD2 identical over 8 bases. The junction had 4 bases not matched to a gene; V was cut back by 6 bases and J by 3 bases. This CDR3 has 14 amino acids. The germline gives CDR1 MDHEN, CDR2 SYDVKM. CDR3 coding DNA: TGTGCCAGCAGAAGCGGGAGCCTCTACAATGAGCAGTTCTTC. It yields the protein CASRSGSLYNEQFF.

The V call is TRBV30, the J call TRBJ2-7; no reliable D call. The germline gives CDR1 GTSNPN, CDR2 SVGIG (reference sequence). The CDR3 sequence is 11 residues long. V lost 5 bases and J 5 bases, leaving 10 bases between the germline ends. CDR3 nucleotide sequence: TGTGCCTGGTCTGGGGTCCACGAGCAGTACTTC. Its protein is CAWSGVHEQYF.

CDR3: CASSGTGSSYNEQFF. The CDR3 DNA reads TGTGCCAGCAGCGGAACAGGGAGCTCCTACAATGAGCAGTTCTTC. The V and J genes are TRBV5-6 and TRBJ2-1; a possible D gene is TRBD1 (6 bases). Germline assignment: CDR1 SGHDT and CDR2 YYEEEE. CDR3 length: 15 amino acids. Trimming cost V 4 bases and J 0 bases, with 11 bases left between them.

This sequence joins TRBV6-1 and TRBJ2-7; TRBD1 agrees at 8 bases. Per the germline V gene, CDR1 is MNHNS and CDR2 is SASEGT. This CDR3 region has 15 residues. With 4 bases clipped from V and 2 bases from J, the junction kept 7 bases outside the gene matches. The CDR3 reads CASSAWDRQTYEQYF. CDR3 coding DNA: TGTGCCAGCAGTGCGTGGGACAGGCAGACCTACGAGCAGTACTTC.